These 11 T cell receptor beta chains were all obtained from the same sample, sequenced in a study of cytomegalovirus exposure and HLA in healthy donors. The PCR made use of 60 Vbeta and 13 Jbeta primers. This table comes from immunoSEQ multiplex PCR, and its TCRdb copy is limited to in-frame clones, with some not included. The sample consists of 130,000 to 150,000 clones, around 79% of them appearing once. Material: PBMCs. These receptors all come from a male donor in good health and CMV-seronegative.

V gene TRBV2 combines with J gene TRBJ1-2, with a weak D call TRBD1 (5 bases). Germline CDR1 reads SNHLY; CDR2 reads FYNNEI. The CDR3 runs to 15 residues. Deletions cut 6 bases from V and 4 bases from J, with 18 bases between. This CDR3 is CASSPMTSGGYGYTF. DNA for the CDR3: TGTGCCAGCAGCCCGATGACTTCCGGGGGCTATGGCTACACCTTC.

In DNA, the CDR3 is TGTGCCAGCAGCCCACTTTATGAAGCTTTCTTT. Protein product: CASSPLYEAFF. This rearrangement joins TRBV7-8 to TRBJ1-1; D remains ambiguous. CDR1 and CDR2 from the germline V gene are SGHVS and FQNEAQ. The CDR3 runs to 11 residues. The V end lost 5 bases, the J end lost 7 bases, and 8 bases lay between the germline ends.

The gene calls are TRBV13 and TRBJ2-1; unclear D gene. CDR1 and CDR2 from the germline V gene are PRHDT and FYEKMQ (reference sequence). CDR3 size: 12 residues. Trimming shortened V by 0 bases and J by 12 bases, and 9 bases separated the two germline ends. The CDR3 loop reads CASSLGGAWQFF. The CDR3 DNA follows: TGTGCCAGCAGCTTAGGCGGAGCATGGCAGTTCTTC.

J is TRBJ1-1 and V is TRBV19; no reliable D call. This CDR3 is built from 14 residues. Trimming took off 3 bases at V and 0 bases at J, with 8 bases between the two ends. CDR1 and CDR2 (germline): LNHDA, SQIVND (reference sequence). The CDR3 DNA sequence: TGTGCCAGTAGTATTTACACACTGAACACTGAAGCTTTCTTT. As protein: CASSIYTLNTEAFF. Combining the CDR3 with reference TRBV19 and TRBJ1-1 gives the whole variable domain DGGITQSPKYLFRKEGQNVTLSCEQNLNHDAMYWYRQDPGQGLRLIYYSQIVNDFQKGDIAEGYSVSREKKESFPLTVTSAQKNPTAFYLCASSIYTLNTEAFFGQGTRLTVV.

This CDR3 is CASSPSTTTGQETQYF. As DNA, the CDR3 is TGTGCCAGCTCACCCTCAACAACTACAGGACAAGAGACCCAGTACTTC. The chain has TRBV18 and TRBJ2-5; tentative D call: TRBD1 (5 bases). With 3 bases removed from V and 2 bases from J, the gap between germline ends came to 16 bases. Germline V gives CDR1 KGHSH, CDR2 LQKENI. CDR3 length: 16 residues.

The V call is TRBV6-5, the J call TRBJ2-1; 11 bases are a match to TRBD1. Per germline, CDR1 MNHEY and CDR2 SVGAGI. The CDR3 extends over 15 amino acids. V gave up 7 bases and J gave up 7 bases; unmatched junction bases: 9. CDR3 DNA sequence: TGTGCCAGCAAACGGACAGGGGGCACTACGAATGAGCAGTTCTTC. Translation gives CASKRTGGTTNEQFF.

The chain carries TRBV5-6 and TRBJ2-7; the D is unclear. Trimming took off 0 bases at V and 0 bases at J, with 7 bases between the two ends. Germline assignment: CDR1 SGHDT and CDR2 YYEEEE. The CDR3 has 14 amino acids. For the CDR3, the DNA is TGTGCCAGCAGCTTGGGAGTGAGCTCCTACGAGCAGTACTTC. Encoded protein: CASSLGVSSYEQYF.

This clone has more than one count but fewer than ten. The rearrangement links TRBV9 to TRBJ2-5; possibly TRBD2 for D (6 bases). The CDR3 runs 14 residues. Germline lookup yields CDR1 SGDLS and CDR2 YYNGEE. Trimming pared 0 bases from V and 6 bases from J, leaving 12 bases between. The CDR3 DNA reads as TGTGCCAGCAGCGTAGGGTCGGAGGGGAAGACCCAGTACTTC. Residues: CASSVGSEGKTQYF.

The chain joins TRBV27 to TRBJ1-5, with a tentative D call TRBD1 (5 bases). V was cut by 3 bases and J by 0 bases, with 12 bases left in between. The CDR3 extends over 16 amino acids. The germline CDR1 and CDR2 sequences are MNHEY and SMNVEV (reference sequence). The CDR3, as DNA: TGTGCCAGCAGTTTCGGGGGGTGGGATAGCAATCAGCCCCAGCATTTT. Its protein is CASSFGGWDSNQPQHF.

There are a few counts of this clone. This chain links TRBV5-1 with TRBJ2-5; 9 bases agree with TRBD1. The CDR3 has 15 residues. V dropped 4 bases and J dropped 2; count of bases not matched to a gene: 6. The germline CDR1 and CDR2 sequences are SGHRS and YFSETQ. The CDR3 nucleotides read TGCGCCAGCAGCAGGCCGGGACAGGGTCAAGAGACCCAGTACTTC. Encoded protein: CASSRPGQGQETQYF.

V usage is TRBV27 and J usage is TRBJ1-2, with D perhaps TRBD1 (6 bases). CDR1 MNHEY and CDR2 SMNVEV come from the germline V gene (reference sequence). This CDR3 contains 18 residues. With 6 bases removed from V and 3 bases from J, the gap between germline ends came to 26 bases. Here the CDR3 reads CASSSRPGPGGSYYGYTF. CDR3 DNA: TGTGCCAGCAGCAGTCGCCCAGGTCCGGGGGGCTCGTACTATGGCTACACCTTC.